The T cell receptor (beta chain) described here comes from a study of shared clonotypes between healthy human individuals. A CD45RA-negative memory subset and a CD45RA+ naive subset were separated from the CD4+ cells. In the authors' workflow: Junction-only immunoSEQ data arrived without quality scores, meaning filtering differed. TCRdb keeps only in-frame clones here, not all; method: immunoSEQ multiplex PCR. The DNA gave D and trimming, while V, J and clone size come from that table. The sample has about 2.4 million clones; more than 85% are singletons. V lost 0 bases and J lost 8, with 7 bases in between. The CDR3 runs 13 residues. Germline V gives CDR1 SEHNR, CDR2 FQNEAQ (reference sequence).

V and J are TRBV7-9 and TRBJ1-4, with D hard to call. The sequenced sample was naive CD4+ T cells from PBMCs. Stated subset: CD45RA+ positively selected. This sequence originates from a man in his late teens or twenties in good health. Some clones in this sample may be carry-over from other donors' samples. CDR3 bases: TGTGCCAGCAGCTTAGCGGCCCAAGAAAAACTGTTTTTT. It specifies CASSLAAQEKLFF.